These 9 T cell receptor beta chains were all obtained from the same sample, sequenced in a study of blood T cell repertoires in COVID-19. Assay: immunoSEQ multiplex PCR; the TCRdb copy retains only in-frame clones and omits some. The sample records approximately 270,000 clones, around 90% being singletons. The sequenced sample was peripheral blood. The receptors derive from a man at least 80 years old with acute or convalescent COVID-19.

The chain links TRBV11-2 to TRBJ1-1; TRBD1 matches at 10 bases. The CDR3 is made up of 13 amino acids. With 5 bases clipped from V and 8 bases from J, the junction kept 5 bases outside the gene matches. Germline V gene sequence: CDR1 SGHAT, CDR2 FQNNGV. CDR3 sequence reads: CASSLTGGREAFF. The CDR3, as DNA: TGTGCCAGCAGCCTGACAGGGGGCCGGGAAGCTTTCTTT.

This sequence joins TRBV28 and TRBJ2-3; 9 bases map to TRBD2. V lost 4 bases and J lost 2; bases outside the gene matches: 7. Looked up from germline, CDR1 is MDHEN and CDR2 is SYDVKM. The CDR3 sequence is 16 residues long. CDR3 loop: CASSSLAGGITDTQYF. Written as DNA, the CDR3 is TGTGCCAGCAGTTCCCTTGCGGGAGGGATCACAGATACGCAGTATTTT. Full variable domain (remainder filled in from reference TRBV28 and TRBJ2-3): DVKVTQSSRYLVKRTGEKVFLECVQDMDHENMFWYRQDPGLGLRLIYFSYDVKMKEKGDIPEGYSVSREKKERFSLILESASTNQTSMYLCASSSLAGGITDTQYFGPGTRLTVL.

The chain is built from TRBV11-3 and TRBJ2-7; TRBD2 aligns across 10 bases. Germline lookup yields CDR1 SGHNT and CDR2 YENEEA. The CDR3 sequence is 14 residues long. The V segment lost 1 base and the J segment 5 bases; nucleotides outside the gene matches: 2. CDR3 sequence reads: CASSLGLAGDEQYF. CDR3 in DNA: TGTGCCAGCAGCTTAGGGCTAGCGGGAGACGAGCAGTACTTC.

The chain is built from TRBV28 and TRBJ2-1, with D tentatively TRBD1 (6 bases). With 11 bases removed from V and 6 bases from J, the gap between germline ends came to 17 bases. This CDR3 region has 13 residues. Germline V gene lookup returns CDR1 MDHEN and CDR2 SYDVKM. CDR3 bases: TGTGCCTCGACGCCAACAGGGCTCAATGAGCAGTTCTTC. Protein: CASTPTGLNEQFF. The whole variable domain, remainder taken from reference TRBV28 and TRBJ2-1, is DVKVTQSSRYLVKRTGEKVFLECVQDMDHENMFWYRQDPGLGLRLIYFSYDVKMKEKGDIPEGYSVSREKKERFSLILESASTNQTSMYLCASTPTGLNEQFFGPGTRLTVL.

The gene calls are TRBV11-3 and TRBJ2-7, with TRBD1 identical over 10 bases. After removal of 6 bases from V and 5 bases from J, the junction contained 7 bases not matched to a gene. Germline V CDR1 and CDR2: SGHNT, YENEEA. This CDR3 contains 14 residues. In DNA form, the CDR3 reads TGTGCCAGCAGTAAGGGACAGGGGAGAAACGAGCAGTACTTC. Its translation is CASSKGQGRNEQYF.

The V and J genes are TRBV4-2 and TRBJ2-6; 9 positions match TRBD1. V lost 8 bases, J lost 0 bases, and 11 bases stayed unmatched. The CDR3 is 18 amino acids. Germline V gives CDR1 LGHNA, CDR2 YNFKEQ. CDR3 DNA sequence: TGTGCCAGCGTACGGACAGGGGCCCCTGCCTCTGGGGCCAACGTCCTGACTTTC. The encoded protein is CASVRTGAPASGANVLTF.

V is TRBV3-1 (or the pseudogene TRBV3-2) and J is TRBJ2-3; D unresolved. Trimming stripped 4 bases from V and 9 bases from J, with 20 bases between. This CDR3 contains 15 residues. CDR1 and CDR2 (germline): LGHDT, YNNKEL (reference sequence). The CDR3 DNA follows: TGTGCCAGCAGCCTTTCCCAGCGTAGATCCACAACGCAGTATTTT. Translated: CASSLSQRRSTTQYF.

The CDR3 nucleotides are TGCAGCGTTGAAGTTGGCGGGGTGGGTGAAAAACTGTTTTTT. Translating gives CSVEVGGVGEKLFF. J is TRBJ1-4 and V is TRBV29-1; D gene ambiguous. The germline V and J ends were trimmed by 1 base and 7 bases, with 13 bases remaining between them. The CDR3 is 14 residues long. The germline V gene has CDR1 SQVTM and CDR2 ANQGSEA.

This clone was observed a handful of times. The chain links TRBV3-1 (or the pseudogene TRBV3-2) to TRBJ2-2; tentative D call: TRBD1 (5 bases). The germline V gene encodes CDR1 LGHDT and CDR2 YNNKEL (reference sequence). The CDR3 length is 14 residues. V lost 1 base and J lost 7, with 10 bases in between. CDR3 coding DNA: TGTGCCAGCAGCCAAGTAAGGGGTATCGGGGAGCTGTTTTTT. This codes for CASSQVRGIGELFF.